Sequencing of this T cell receptor beta chain was carried out in a study of cytomegalovirus exposure and HLA in healthy donors. The CDR3 runs 15 residues. Germline V gene lookup returns CDR1 KGHSH and CDR2 LQKENI. V shed 2 bases and J shed 7 bases, with 15 bases lying between them. The PCR had 60 Vbeta and 13 Jbeta primers. Sequencing used immunoSEQ multiplex PCR; TCRdb keeps in-frame clones, though not all of them. The sample contains about 52,000 clones, around three fifths of which appear only once. This TCR was recovered from a human donor in good health. Source material: PBMCs. The chain couples TRBV18 to TRBJ1-5; D may be TRBD1 (5 bases). The DNA for the CDR3 is TGTGCCAGCTCACCAGAATCCGGGGGACGACAGCCCCAGCATTTT. Encoded protein: CASSPESGGRQPQHF.